Presented here are 32 T cell receptor beta chains from one specimen sequenced in a study of T cell responses to AZD1222 COVID-19 vaccine. The assay was immunoSEQ multiplex PCR, and TCRdb's table has in-frame clones only and misses some. The table shows around 78,000 clones, with just over 90% occurring only once. The sequencing used peripheral blood, collected on day 0 of MenACWY control vaccination. The receptors shown here come from an adult in good health.

V usage is TRBV9 and J usage is TRBJ1-4; D unclear. The CDR3 extends over 14 amino acids. From germline, CDR1 is SGDLS and CDR2 YYNGEE. Between the trimmed V and J ends, which lost 2 bases and 1 base, there was a span of 6 bases. CDR3 sequence: CASSVAGTNEKLFF. CDR3 sequence (DNA): TGTGCCAGCAGCGTCGCCGGAACTAATGAAAAACTGTTTTTT. Variable domain in full (rest from reference TRBV9 and TRBJ1-4): DSGVTQTPKHLITATGQRVTLRCSPRSGDLSVYWYQQSLDQGLQFLIQYYNGEERAKGNILERFSAQQFPDLHSELNLSSLELGDSALYFCASSVAGTNEKLFFGSGTQLSVL.

Written as DNA, the CDR3 is TGTGCCAGCAGTCCCGGGACTAGTGTACGCGAGCAGTACTTC. Protein: CASSPGTSVREQYF. The gene calls are TRBV14 and TRBJ2-7, with 8 positions matching TRBD2. Germline CDR1 reads SGHDN; CDR2 reads FVKESK. The CDR3 runs to 14 residues. The J segment lost 6 bases and the V segment lost 6 bases, leaving 10 bases of the junction unmatched. The full variable domain, with the rest looked up from reference TRBV14 and TRBJ2-7, is EAGVTQFPSHSVIEKGQTVTLRCDPISGHDNLYWYRRVMGKEIKFLLHFVKESKQDESGMPNNRFLAERTGGTYSTLKVQPAELEDSGVYFCASSPGTSVREQYFGPGTRLTVT.

The chain is built from TRBV6-1 and TRBJ1-5; no clear D gene. V was clipped by 2 bases and J by 0 bases, with 8 bases between them. Germline V gene lookup returns CDR1 MNHNS and CDR2 SASEGT. CDR3 length equals 15 residues. The CDR3 protein is CASSERTFSNQPQHF. As DNA, the CDR3 is TGTGCCAGCAGTGAACGGACCTTTAGCAATCAGCCCCAGCATTTT.

The rearrangement links TRBV5-1 to TRBJ2-7, with D unresolved. There are 13 residues in the CDR3. CDR1 and CDR2 (germline): SGHRS, YFSETQ. The germline V and J ends were trimmed by 2 bases and 3 bases, with 9 bases remaining between them. The CDR3 region is CASSLSRDYEQYF. For the CDR3, the DNA is TGCGCCAGCAGCTTATCGAGAGACTACGAGCAGTACTTC. The whole variable domain, filled in from reference TRBV5-1 and TRBJ2-7, reads KAGVTQTPRYLIKTRGQQVTLSCSPISGHRSVSWYQQTPGQGLQFLFEYFSETQRNKGNFPGRFSGRQFSNSRSEMNVSTLELGDSALYLCASSLSRDYEQYFGPGTRLTVT.

A single count supports this clone. The chain recombines TRBV7-9 with TRBJ1-5; D gene uncertain. Trimming took 2 bases from V and 8 from J, leaving 10 bases between them. CDR1 SEHNR and CDR2 FQNEAQ come from the germline V gene (reference sequence). The CDR3 runs to 13 residues. CDR3 nucleotides: TGTGCCAGCAGCTTAAAGGGAGGAAAGCCCCAGCATTTT. Translated, it gives CASSLKGGKPQHF.

The CDR3, as DNA: TGTGCCACCAGCAGAGATCCCGGGGATCAGCCCCAGCATTTT. This gives the protein CATSRDPGDQPQHF. The J gene is TRBJ1-5, the V gene TRBV15; D remains unclear. The ends were cut back, 0 bases at V and 5 bases at J, with 8 bases in the middle. CDR3 size: 14 residues. Per the germline V gene, CDR1 is LNHNV and CDR2 is YYDKDF (reference sequence).

The rearrangement uses TRBV30 and TRBJ1-3; D unresolved. This CDR3 contains 16 residues. Per the germline V gene, CDR1 is GTSNPN and CDR2 is SVGIG (reference sequence). V was cut by 2 bases and J by 0 bases, with 14 bases left in between. The CDR3 protein is CAWSSWGGSSGNTIYF. The CDR3 nucleotides read TGTGCCTGGAGTTCGTGGGGAGGGAGCTCTGGAAACACCATATATTTT.

This sequence joins TRBV25-1 and TRBJ1-4, with D possibly TRBD1 on 6 matching bases. The V end was cut by 3 bases, the J end by 5 bases, with 13 bases between. Per germline, CDR1 MGHDK and CDR2 SYGVNS. CDR3 size: 15 residues. The CDR3: CASSDWTVQNEKLFF. DNA for the CDR3: TGTGCCAGCAGTGATTGGACAGTTCAAAATGAAAAACTGTTTTTT.

J is TRBJ2-1 and V is TRBV6-5, with a possible D match to TRBD2 (6 bases). The CDR3 is 14 residues long. V was cut by 8 bases and J by 10 bases, with 21 bases left in between. CDR1 and CDR2 from the germline V gene are MNHEY and SVGAGI. CDR3 residues: CASRLSGLLLEQFF. The DNA for the CDR3 is TGTGCCAGCCGCTTGAGCGGACTATTATTGGAGCAGTTCTTC.

To note about this clone: At one of its ends the junction is not consistent with the germline gene, which may arise from a read error. The rearrangement links TRBV6-8 to TRBJ2-3; 12 bases align to TRBD2. This CDR3 comprises 11 residues. In germline, CDR1 is MNHGY, CDR2 SAAAGT. CDR3 nucleotides: TGCCTAGCGGGAGGGCGGGATACGCAGTATTTT. Protein product: CLAGGRDTQYF.

The chain is built from TRBV15 and TRBJ2-3, with a possible D match to TRBD1 (6 bases). Per germline, CDR1 LNHNV and CDR2 YYDKDF (reference sequence). This CDR3 contains 15 residues. The V and J ends lost 2 bases and 1 base respectively, with 10 bases between them. For the CDR3, the DNA is TGTGCCACCAGCAGATCCCGACAGGGCACAGATACGCAGTATTTT. Amino acid sequence: CATSRSRQGTDTQYF. The complete variable domain, with remaining parts taken from reference TRBV15 and TRBJ2-3, reads DAMVIQNPRYQVTQFGKPVTLSCSQTLNHNVMYWYQQKSSQAPKLLFHYYDKDFNNEADTPDNFQSRRPNTSFCFLDIRSPGLGDTAMYLCATSRSRQGTDTQYFGPGTRLTVL.

J is TRBJ2-7 and V is TRBV11-2; possible D gene TRBD2, 6 bases. Germline CDR1 SGHAT, CDR2 FQNNGV. V lost 3 bases and J 2 bases, leaving 8 bases between the germline ends. The CDR3 runs 13 residues. DNA for the CDR3: TGTGCCAGCAGCTTGTGGGAGGCCTACGAGCAGTACTTC. This translates into CASSLWEAYEQYF.

The chain carries TRBV7-2 and TRBJ1-4; D gene ambiguous. CDR3 size: 11 residues. Germline loops: CDR1 SGHTA, CDR2 FQGNSA. Trimming removed 3 bases from V and 7 bases from J, with 3 bases in between. The CDR3 reads CASSLSEKLFF. The CDR3 bases are TGTGCCAGCAGCTTGAGTGAAAAACTGTTTTTT.

This chain's CDR3 is CASSAHGSNSPLHF. The CDR3 nucleotides are TGTGCCAGCAGCGCCCATGGGTCTAATTCACCCCTCCACTTT. The chain carries TRBV11-1 and TRBJ1-6; D is unclear. This CDR3 comprises 14 residues. V lost 5 bases and J lost 6, with 11 bases in between. Looked up from germline, CDR1 is SGHAT and CDR2 is FQDESV (reference sequence).

V usage is TRBV27 and J usage is TRBJ2-3, with TRBD1 matching 7 bases. The CDR3 covers 13 residues. V was pared by 5 bases and J by 6 bases, with 5 bases of the junction left unmatched. Per germline, CDR1 MNHEY and CDR2 SMNVEV (reference sequence). CDR3 nucleotide sequence: TGTGCCAGCAGTAAACAGGGGCTGGATACGCAGTATTTT. Its translation: CASSKQGLDTQYF.

The CDR3 protein is CASRRSVFGTGGALLEKLFF. CDR3 sequence (DNA): TGTGCCAGCAGGCGGTCGGTCTTCGGGACAGGGGGCGCGTTACTCGAAAAACTGTTTTTT. This chain connects TRBV21-1 to TRBJ1-4; TRBD1 is taken as the D call from the table, unchecked against the DNA. TRBV21-1 is a pseudogene. There are 20 residues in the CDR3.

The chain links TRBV6-5 to TRBJ1-1, with a weak D call TRBD1 (6 bases). The V gene's germline CDR1 is MNHEY and CDR2 SVGAGI. The CDR3 sequence is 13 residues long. V was clipped by 8 bases and J by 4 bases, with 14 bases between them. The CDR3 region is CASATGPSTEAFF. CDR3 DNA sequence: TGTGCCAGCGCGACAGGCCCTTCCACTGAAGCTTTCTTT.

DNA of the CDR3: TGTGCCAGCAGTTACTCAAGAGGCAGGGGGCGCGAGCAGTACTTC. Translated: CASSYSRGRGREQYF. V usage is TRBV6-6 and J usage is TRBJ2-7; TRBD1 aligns across 8 bases. With 0 bases clipped from V and 6 bases from J, the junction kept 7 bases outside the gene matches. Germline V lookup: CDR1 MNHNY, CDR2 SVGAGI (reference sequence). The CDR3 loop spans 15 amino acids.

The chain recombines TRBV6-6 with TRBJ2-1, with 11 bases that match TRBD2. V trimming: 4 bases; J trimming: 12 bases; junction bases outside the gene matches: 11. Germline V gives CDR1 MNHNY, CDR2 SVGAGI (reference sequence). The CDR3 has 15 residues. Here the CDR3 DNA reads TGTGCCAGCAGTTCCCTTATAGCGGGAGGGCCCCGGCAGTTCTTC. This translates into CASSSLIAGGPRQFF.

The chain recombines TRBV5-1 with TRBJ2-2; D might be TRBD1 (6 bases). CDR1 is SGHRS, CDR2 YFSETQ, per germline. The V end lost 7 bases, the J end lost 3 bases, and 7 bases lay between the germline ends. This CDR3 has 12 residues. CDR3 amino acids: CASEGDTGELFF. Here the CDR3 DNA reads TGCGCCAGCGAGGGGGACACCGGGGAGCTGTTTTTT. Supplemented by reference TRBV5-1 and TRBJ2-2, the full variable domain reads KAGVTQTPRYLIKTRGQQVTLSCSPISGHRSVSWYQQTPGQGLQFLFEYFSETQRNKGNFPGRFSGRQFSNSRSEMNVSTLELGDSALYLCASEGDTGELFFGEGSRLTVL.

The chain couples TRBV6-1 to TRBJ2-2; 9 nucleotides match TRBD2. Losses at the gene ends were 3 bases for V and 4 bases for J; bases not matched to a gene: 6. The CDR3 contains 16 residues. CDR1 is MNHNS, CDR2 SASEGT, per germline. CDR3 sequence: CASSELAGSSTGELFF. CDR3 coding DNA: TGTGCCAGCAGTGAGCTAGCGGGATCGTCCACCGGGGAGCTGTTTTTT.

This rearrangement joins TRBV24-1 to TRBJ1-2; weak D call: TRBD1 (5 bases). The CDR3 totals 16 residues. CDR1 is KGHDR and CDR2 is SFDVKD in the germline V gene. Trimming shortened V by 4 bases and J by 7 bases, and 21 bases separated the two germline ends. The chain's CDR3 is CATSDSDRARESGYTF. CDR3 DNA sequence: TGTGCCACCAGTGACTCAGATAGGGCCAGGGAAAGTGGCTACACCTTC.

This chain uses TRBV7-9 with TRBJ2-1; a weak D match, TRBD2 (6 bases). V was cut by 3 bases and J by 7 bases, with 16 bases left in between. The CDR3 extends over 15 amino acids. Looked up from germline, CDR1 is SEHNR and CDR2 is FQNEAQ (reference sequence). CDR3 region: CASSFPLVGGNEQFF. CDR3 nucleotide sequence: TGTGCCAGCAGCTTCCCGCTAGTGGGGGGTAATGAGCAGTTCTTC.

This clone was observed a single time. The rearrangement links TRBV18 to TRBJ1-1, with 8 nucleotides matching TRBD1. Germline V gene sequence: CDR1 KGHSH, CDR2 LQKENI. This CDR3 region has 16 residues. J was trimmed by 0 bases and V by 3 bases; bases with no gene match: 6. The CDR3 protein is CASSPGQGAMNTEAFF. The CDR3, as DNA: TGTGCCAGCTCACCGGGGCAGGGGGCCATGAACACTGAAGCTTTCTTT.

The chain links TRBV4-3 to TRBJ1-2; a possible D gene is TRBD1 (6 bases). From germline, CDR1 is LGHNA and CDR2 YSLEER. The CDR3 is 14 residues long. The V and J ends lost 0 bases and 4 bases respectively, with 9 bases between them. The CDR3 here is CASSQDTGPYGYTF. DNA of the CDR3: TGCGCCAGCAGCCAAGATACAGGGCCCTATGGCTACACCTTC.

The chain carries TRBV5-8 and TRBJ2-7; 7 nucleotides agree with TRBD2. The CDR3 loop spans 13 amino acids. The germline V gene has CDR1 SGHTS and CDR2 YDEGEE. Trimming removed 0 bases from V and 9 bases from J; junction bases left unmatched: 6. CDR3 coding DNA: TGTGCCAGCAGCTTGGGTGGCCGCGGGGGGCAGTACTTC. It translates to CASSLGGRGGQYF.

The table lists this clone with a count of one. The J gene is TRBJ2-5, the V gene TRBV6-1; D is unclear. V lost 2 bases to trimming and J lost 4 bases, with 11 bases between them. Germline V gene lookup returns CDR1 MNHNS and CDR2 SASEGT. This CDR3 has 14 residues. CDR3 protein: CASSEYARAETQYF. In nucleotides, the CDR3 is TGTGCCAGCAGTGAATACGCCCGAGCAGAGACCCAGTACTTC.

V is TRBV19 and J is TRBJ1-5; no clear D gene. CDR3 size: 14 residues. The V end was cut by 7 bases, the J end by 2 bases, with 12 bases between. Germline V gives CDR1 LNHDA, CDR2 SQIVND (reference sequence). The CDR3: CASTSWQGNQPQHF. CDR3 in DNA: TGTGCCAGTACCTCTTGGCAGGGCAATCAGCCCCAGCATTTT.

The chain is built from TRBV28 and TRBJ1-1; D ambiguous. CDR1 is MDHEN and CDR2 is SYDVKM in the germline V gene. CDR3 length: 14 residues. The ends were cut back, 1 base at V and 6 bases at J, with 12 bases in the middle. CDR3 loop: CASSLFGEVPEAFF. As DNA, the CDR3 is TGTGCCAGCAGTTTATTTGGGGAGGTGCCTGAAGCTTTCTTT.

This rearrangement joins TRBV19 to TRBJ1-4; 7 positions match TRBD1. Germline V gene data show CDR1 as LNHDA and CDR2 as SQIVND (reference sequence). CDR3 length: 14 residues. The J segment lost 7 bases and the V segment lost 5 bases, leaving 7 bases of the junction unmatched. CDR3 protein: CASSGQGGIEKLFF. CDR3 nucleotide sequence: TGTGCCAGTAGTGGCCAGGGGGGGATTGAAAAACTGTTTTTT.

V is TRBV3-1 (or the pseudogene TRBV3-2) and J is TRBJ1-5, with D uncertain. V lost 2 bases to trimming and J lost 0 bases, with 17 bases between them. CDR1 LGHDT and CDR2 YNNKEL come from the germline V gene (reference sequence). This CDR3 comprises 18 residues. CDR3 sequence: CASSQLSGRPYSNQPQHF. DNA for the CDR3: TGTGCCAGCAGCCAATTATCAGGCAGGCCCTATAGCAATCAGCCCCAGCATTTT.

This clone has more than one count but fewer than ten. V gene TRBV18 combines with J gene TRBJ1-1; perhaps TRBD1 as D (5 bases). Deletions cut 4 bases from V and 4 bases from J, with 19 bases between. Germline V lookup: CDR1 KGHSH, CDR2 LQKENI. This CDR3 is 16 amino acids long. The CDR3 reads CASSRSAGGGTTEAFF. The CDR3 coding sequence is TGTGCCAGCTCACGGTCAGCGGGTGGAGGGACCACTGAAGCTTTCTTT.